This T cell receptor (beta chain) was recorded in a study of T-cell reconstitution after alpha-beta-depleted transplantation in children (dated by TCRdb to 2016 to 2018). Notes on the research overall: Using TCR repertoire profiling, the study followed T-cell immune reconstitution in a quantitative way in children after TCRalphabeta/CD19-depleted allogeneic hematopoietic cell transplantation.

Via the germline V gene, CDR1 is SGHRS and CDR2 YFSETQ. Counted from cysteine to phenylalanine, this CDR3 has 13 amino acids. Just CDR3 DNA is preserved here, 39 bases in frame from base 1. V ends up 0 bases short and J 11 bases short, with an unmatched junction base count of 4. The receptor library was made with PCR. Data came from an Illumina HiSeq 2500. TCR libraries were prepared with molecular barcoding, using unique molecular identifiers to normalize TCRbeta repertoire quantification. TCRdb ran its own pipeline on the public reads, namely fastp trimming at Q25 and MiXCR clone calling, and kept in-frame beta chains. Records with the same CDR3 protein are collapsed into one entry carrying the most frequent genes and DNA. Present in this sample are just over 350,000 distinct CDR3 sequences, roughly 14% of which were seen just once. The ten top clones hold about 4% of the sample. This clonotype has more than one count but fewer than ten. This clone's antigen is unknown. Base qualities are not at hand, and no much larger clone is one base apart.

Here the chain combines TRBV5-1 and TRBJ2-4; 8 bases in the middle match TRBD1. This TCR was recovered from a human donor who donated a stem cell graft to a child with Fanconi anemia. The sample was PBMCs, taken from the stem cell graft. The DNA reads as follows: TGCGCCAGCAGCTTGGTTCAGGGGGCTTTTCAGTACTTC. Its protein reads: CASSLVQGAFQYF.